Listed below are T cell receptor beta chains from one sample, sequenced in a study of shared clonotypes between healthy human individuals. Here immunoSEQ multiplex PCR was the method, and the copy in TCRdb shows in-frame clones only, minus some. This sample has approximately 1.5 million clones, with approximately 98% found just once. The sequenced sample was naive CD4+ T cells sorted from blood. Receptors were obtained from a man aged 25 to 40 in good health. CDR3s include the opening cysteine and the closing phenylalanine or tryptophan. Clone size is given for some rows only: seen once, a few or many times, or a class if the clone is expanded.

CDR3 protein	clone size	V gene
CASSLMVAPPSYEQYF	.	TRBV7-2
CASSVVVRVSGANVLTF	.	TRBV6-1
CASSVDSSYGYTF	.	TRBV9
CASSVGQLQETQYF	.	TRBV9
CASSETGARLEQFF	.	TRBV7-9
CASSRGPSYYEQYF	.	TRBV6-5
CASSMTSKNTEAFF	.	TRBV7-2
CASSQGLYEQYF	.	TRBV5-5
CSGELYNEQFF	.	TRBV20-1
CASSLGWASGTTGELFF	.	TRBV11-2
CSASNYGYTF	.	TRBV20-1
CASSIGQSQETQYF	.	TRBV5-1
CASSLRLGGWGNEQFF	.	TRBV27
CASSSLASGLYNEQFF	.	TRBV18
CASRRTGFYEQYF	.	TRBV6-5
CASSGPGLTYNEQFF	.	TRBV2
CASRAITNYGYTF	.	TRBV28
CASSSAAAQETQYF	.	TRBV11-3
CASSQRTGSYEQYF	.	TRBV6-6
CASSTPATNEKLFF	.	TRBV5-4
CASSFHNNEQFF	.	TRBV6-6
CASSQPEKNRGLQYSGANVLTF	.	TRBV23-1
CASSLAGTGPYEQYF	.	TRBV11-2
CASTFTVESEQYF	.	TRBV28
CSVQFGGDQPQHF	.	TRBV29-1
CASSPQVPGELFF	.	TRBV11-2
CASSLRRVGTDTQYF	.	TRBV11-1
CASSPGLAGVRDTQYF	.	TRBV7-3
CSVAPLLVPEAFF	.	TRBV29-1
CAISGETSGTSTDTQYF	.	TRBV10-3
CASSRRRTGELFF	.	TRBV7-2
CASSFTGELFF	once	TRBV7-8
CASNLGGDPHRPQHF	once	TRBV28
CASSTTGGNQPQHF	.	TRBV2
CSASHSNTQYF	.	TRBV20-1
CASSSGLAGDNEQFF	once	TRBV11-2
CASSLQGAGGETQYF	once	TRBV27
CASSLRGAFGNEQFF	.	TRBV11-3
CASSTRTDDGYTF	.	TRBV19
CASRQGTGFYEQYF	.	TRBV28
CASLDQIYSNQPQHF	.	TRBV6-1
CASSSTGVREQYF	.	TRBV5-4